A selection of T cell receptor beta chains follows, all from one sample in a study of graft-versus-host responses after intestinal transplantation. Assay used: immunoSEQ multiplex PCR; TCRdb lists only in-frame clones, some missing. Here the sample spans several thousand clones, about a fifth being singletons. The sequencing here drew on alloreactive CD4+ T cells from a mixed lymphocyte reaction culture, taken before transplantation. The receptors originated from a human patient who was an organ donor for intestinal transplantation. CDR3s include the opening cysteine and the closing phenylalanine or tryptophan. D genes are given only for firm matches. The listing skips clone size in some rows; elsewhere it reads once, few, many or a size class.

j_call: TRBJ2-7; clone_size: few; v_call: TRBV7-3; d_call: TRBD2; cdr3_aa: CASSPGLGGIYEQYF; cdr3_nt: TGTGCCAGCAGCCCCGGACTAGGCGGCATCTACGAGCAGTACTTC
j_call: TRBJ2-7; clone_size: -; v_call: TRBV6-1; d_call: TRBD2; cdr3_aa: CASSETSGGFYEQYF; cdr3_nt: TGTGCCAGCAGCGAAACTAGCGGGGGCTTCTACGAGCAGTACTTC
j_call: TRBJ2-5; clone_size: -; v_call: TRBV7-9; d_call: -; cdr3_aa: CASSLWTGRPEETQYF; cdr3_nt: TGTGCCAGCAGCTTGTGGACGGGACGGCCAGAAGAGACCCAGTACTTC
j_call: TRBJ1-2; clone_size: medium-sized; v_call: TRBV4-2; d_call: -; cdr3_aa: CASSQGNYGYTF; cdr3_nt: TGTGCCAGCAGCCAAGGGAACTATGGCTACACCTTC
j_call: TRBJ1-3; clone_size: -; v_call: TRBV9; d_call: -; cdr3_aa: CASSVEGGKRNTIYF; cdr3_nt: TGTGCCAGCAGCGTAGAGGGAGGGAAAAGAAACACCATATATTTT
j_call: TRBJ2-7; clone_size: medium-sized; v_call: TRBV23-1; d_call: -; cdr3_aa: CASSQEGGGSYEQYF; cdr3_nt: TGCGCCAGCAGTCAAGAGGGAGGGGGTTCCTACGAGCAGTACTTC
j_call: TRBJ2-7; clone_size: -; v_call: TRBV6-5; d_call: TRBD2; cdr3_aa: CASTHLAGGYDEQYF; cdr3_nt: TGTGCCAGCACCCATCTAGCGGGGGGATACGACGAGCAGTACTTC
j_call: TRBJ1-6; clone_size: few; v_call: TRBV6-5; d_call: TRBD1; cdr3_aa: CASSYSQGARSPLHF; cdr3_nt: TGTGCCAGCAGTTACTCACAGGGGGCTCGATCACCCCTCCACTTT
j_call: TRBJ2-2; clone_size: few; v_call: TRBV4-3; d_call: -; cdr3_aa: CASSQDWGSGELFF; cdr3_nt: TGCGCCAGCAGCCAAGACTGGGGGTCCGGGGAGCTGTTTTTT
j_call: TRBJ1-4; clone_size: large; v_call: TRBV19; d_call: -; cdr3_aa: CASSIRRQNNEKLFF; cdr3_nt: TGTGCCAGTAGTATCCGTCGACAGAATAATGAAAAACTGTTTTTT
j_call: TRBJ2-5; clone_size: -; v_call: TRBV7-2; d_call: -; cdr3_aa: CASSRAGVETQYF; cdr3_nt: TGTGCCAGCAGTAGGGCAGGGGTAGAGACCCAGTACTTC
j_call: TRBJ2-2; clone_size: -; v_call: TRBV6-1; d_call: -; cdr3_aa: CASNPWPGGELFF; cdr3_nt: TGTGCCAGCAACCCATGGCCTGGCGGGGAGCTGTTTTTT
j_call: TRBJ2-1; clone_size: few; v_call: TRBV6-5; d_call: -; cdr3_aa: CASELLRGYNEQFF; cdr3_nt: TGTGCCAGCGAACTGTTAAGGGGTTACAATGAGCAGTTCTTC
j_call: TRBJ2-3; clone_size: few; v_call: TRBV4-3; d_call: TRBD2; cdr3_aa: CASSQERTSGVWTQYF; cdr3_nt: TGCGCCAGCAGCCAAGAGCGGACTAGCGGGGTGTGGACGCAGTATTTT
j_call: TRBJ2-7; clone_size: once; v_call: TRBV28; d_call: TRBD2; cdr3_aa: CASTLGRLAGGPSGYEQYF; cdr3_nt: TGTGCCAGCACTTTGGGCCGGCTAGCGGGAGGGCCTAGCGGGTACGAGCAGTACTTC
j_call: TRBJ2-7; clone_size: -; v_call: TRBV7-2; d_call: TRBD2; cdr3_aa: CASSRTSYEQYF; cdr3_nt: TGTGCCAGCAGCCGGACTAGTTACGAGCAGTACTTC
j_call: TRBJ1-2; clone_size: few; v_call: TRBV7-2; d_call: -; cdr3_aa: CASRRQGGYGYTF; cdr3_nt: TGTGCCAGCAGGAGGCAGGGAGGGTATGGCTACACCTTC
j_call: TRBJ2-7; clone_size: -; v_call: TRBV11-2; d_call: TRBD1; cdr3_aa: CASSFDRGPYEQYF; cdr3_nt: TGTGCCAGCAGCTTCGACAGGGGTCCCTACGAGCAGTACTTC
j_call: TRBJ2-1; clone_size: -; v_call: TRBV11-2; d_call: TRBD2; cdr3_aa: CASSLGLAGGLYNEQFF; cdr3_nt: TGTGCCAGCAGCTTAGGACTAGCGGGGGGCCTCTACAATGAGCAGTTCTTC
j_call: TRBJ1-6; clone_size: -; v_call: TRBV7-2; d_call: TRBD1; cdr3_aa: CASSASGTGGDSPLHF; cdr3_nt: TGTGCCAGCAGCGCCTCCGGGACAGGAGGAGATTCACCCCTCCACTTT
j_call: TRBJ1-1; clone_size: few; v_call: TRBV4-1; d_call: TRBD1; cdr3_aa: CASSYTGDTEAFF; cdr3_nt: TGCGCCAGCAGCTATACAGGGGACACTGAAGCTTTCTTT
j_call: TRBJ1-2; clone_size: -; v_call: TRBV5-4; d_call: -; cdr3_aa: CASVTNLPGKTYGYTF; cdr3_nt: TGTGCCAGCGTAACAAACTTACCAGGAAAGACCTATGGCTACACCTTC
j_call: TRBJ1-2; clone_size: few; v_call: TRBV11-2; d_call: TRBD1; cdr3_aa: CASSWDRAFYGYTF; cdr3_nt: TGTGCCAGCAGCTGGGACAGGGCCTTCTATGGCTACACCTTC
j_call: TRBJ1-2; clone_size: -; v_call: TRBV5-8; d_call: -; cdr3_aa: CASSLEGRVGYTF; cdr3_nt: TGTGCCAGCAGCTTGGAGGGAAGGGTTGGCTACACCTTC
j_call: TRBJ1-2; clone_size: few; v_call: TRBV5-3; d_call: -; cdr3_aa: CASSPSSNYGYTF; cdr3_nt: TGTGCCAGCAGCCCATCCTCCAACTATGGCTACACCTTC
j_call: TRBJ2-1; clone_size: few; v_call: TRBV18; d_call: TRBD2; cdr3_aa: CASSEALGGGSNEQFF; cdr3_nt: TGTGCCAGCTCAGAAGCCCTAGGCGGGGGGAGCAATGAGCAGTTCTTC
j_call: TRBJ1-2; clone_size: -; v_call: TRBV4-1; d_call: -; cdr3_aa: CASSHDRRANYGYTF; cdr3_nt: TGCGCCAGCAGCCACGACAGGCGAGCTAACTATGGCTACACCTTC
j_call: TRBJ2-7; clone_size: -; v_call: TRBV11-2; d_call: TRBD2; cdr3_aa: CASTRGLAGGHREQYF; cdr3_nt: TGTGCCAGCACCCGGGGACTAGCGGGGGGGCACCGCGAGCAGTACTTC
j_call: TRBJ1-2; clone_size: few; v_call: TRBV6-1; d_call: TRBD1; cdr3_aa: CASSVGTGASYGYTF; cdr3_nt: TGTGCCAGCAGTGTGGGGACAGGGGCCTCCTATGGCTACACCTTC
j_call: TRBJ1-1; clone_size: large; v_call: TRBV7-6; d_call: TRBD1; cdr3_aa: CASQILPGQGSEAFF; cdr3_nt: TGTGCCAGCCAAATTTTACCGGGACAGGGCTCAGAAGCTTTCTTT
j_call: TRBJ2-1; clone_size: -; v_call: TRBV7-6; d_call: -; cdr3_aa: CASSPTRSGLYNEQFF; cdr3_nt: TGTGCCAGCAGTCCTACTCGGAGCGGGCTCTACAATGAGCAGTTCTTC
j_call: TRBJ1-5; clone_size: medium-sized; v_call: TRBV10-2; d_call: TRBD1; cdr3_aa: CASSGGQGWSNQPQHF; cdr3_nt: TGCGCCAGCAGTGGGGGACAGGGTTGGAGCAATCAGCCCCAGCATTTT
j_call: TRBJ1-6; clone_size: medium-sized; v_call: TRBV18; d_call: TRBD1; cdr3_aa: CASSGQGNSPLHF; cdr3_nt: TGTGCCAGCTCTGGACAGGGTAATTCACCCCTCCACTTT
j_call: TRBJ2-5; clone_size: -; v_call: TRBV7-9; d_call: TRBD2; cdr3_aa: CASSLAYLAGRETQYF; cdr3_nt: TGTGCCAGCAGCTTAGCGTACCTAGCGGGGAGGGAGACCCAGTACTTC
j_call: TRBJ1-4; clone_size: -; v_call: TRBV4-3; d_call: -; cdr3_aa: CASSQGEGDYEKLFF; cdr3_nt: TGCGCCAGCAGCCAAGGGGAGGGAGATTATGAAAAACTGTTTTTT
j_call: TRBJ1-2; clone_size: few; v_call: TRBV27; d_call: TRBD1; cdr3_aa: CASSTRQGAYGYTF; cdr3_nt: TGTGCCAGCAGTACCCGACAGGGGGCCTATGGCTACACCTTC
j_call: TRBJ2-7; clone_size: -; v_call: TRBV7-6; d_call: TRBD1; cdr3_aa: CASSYGTGVAYEQYF; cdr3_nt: TGTGCCAGCAGCTACGGGACAGGGGTCGCCTACGAGCAGTACTTC
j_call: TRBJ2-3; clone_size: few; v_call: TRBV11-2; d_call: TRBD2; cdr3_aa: CASSQLAGGSTDTQYF; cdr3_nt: TGTGCCAGCAGCCAGCTAGCGGGGGGAAGCACAGATACGCAGTATTTT
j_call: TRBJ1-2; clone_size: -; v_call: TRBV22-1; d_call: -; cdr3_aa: CPGRGTRKRRKTYGYTF; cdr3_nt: TGTCCTGGGAGGGGAACGCGAAAGCGGAGAAAGACCTATGGCTACACCTTC
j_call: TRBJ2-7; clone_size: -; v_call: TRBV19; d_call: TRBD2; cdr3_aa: CASSILAGGAHEQYF; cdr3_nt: TGTGCCAGTAGTATTCTAGCGGGGGGGGCCCACGAGCAGTACTTC
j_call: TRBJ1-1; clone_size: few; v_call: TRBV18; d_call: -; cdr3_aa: CASSPGLFIAEAFF; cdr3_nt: TGTGCCAGCTCACCCGGCCTCTTCATCGCTGAAGCTTTCTTT
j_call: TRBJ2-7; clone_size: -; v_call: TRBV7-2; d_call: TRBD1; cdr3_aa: CASSFRTGSSNEQYF; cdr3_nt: TGTGCCAGCAGCTTCCGGACAGGGAGCTCCAACGAGCAGTACTTC